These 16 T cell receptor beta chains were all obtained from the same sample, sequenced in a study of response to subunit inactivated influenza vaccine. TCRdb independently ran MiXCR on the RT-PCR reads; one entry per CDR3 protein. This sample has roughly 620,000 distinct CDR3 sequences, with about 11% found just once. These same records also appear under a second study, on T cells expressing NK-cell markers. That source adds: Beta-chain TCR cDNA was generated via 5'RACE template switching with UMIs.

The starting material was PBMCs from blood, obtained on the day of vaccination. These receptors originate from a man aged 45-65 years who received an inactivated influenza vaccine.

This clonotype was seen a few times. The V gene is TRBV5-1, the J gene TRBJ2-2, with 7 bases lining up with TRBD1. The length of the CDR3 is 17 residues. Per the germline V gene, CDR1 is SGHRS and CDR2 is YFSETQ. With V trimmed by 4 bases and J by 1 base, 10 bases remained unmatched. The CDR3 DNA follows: TGCGCCAGCAGCACCGTAAGACAGGGTTTGAACACCGGGGAGCTGTTTTTT. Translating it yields CASSTVRQGLNTGELFF.

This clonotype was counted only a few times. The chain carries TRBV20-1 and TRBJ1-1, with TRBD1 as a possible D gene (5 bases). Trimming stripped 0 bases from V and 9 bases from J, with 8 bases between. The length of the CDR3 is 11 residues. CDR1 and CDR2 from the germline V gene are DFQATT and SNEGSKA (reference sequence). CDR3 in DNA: TGCAGTGCTAGAGATGGGGGAAAAGCTTTCTTT. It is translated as CSARDGGKAFF.

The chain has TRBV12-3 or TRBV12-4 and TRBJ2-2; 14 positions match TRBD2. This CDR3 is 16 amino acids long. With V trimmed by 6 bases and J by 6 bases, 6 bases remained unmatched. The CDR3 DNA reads TGTGCCAGCAGCCCAGGACTAGCGGGAGGTGCCGGGGAGCTGTTTTTT. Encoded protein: CASSPGLAGGAGELFF.

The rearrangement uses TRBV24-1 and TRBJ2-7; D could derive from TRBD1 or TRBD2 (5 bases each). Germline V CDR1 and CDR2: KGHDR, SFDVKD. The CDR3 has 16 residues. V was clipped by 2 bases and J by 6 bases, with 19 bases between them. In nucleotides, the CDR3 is TGTGCCACCAGTGATTCATCAGCTACGGGACGACCCGAGCAGTACTTC. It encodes CATSDSSATGRPEQYF.

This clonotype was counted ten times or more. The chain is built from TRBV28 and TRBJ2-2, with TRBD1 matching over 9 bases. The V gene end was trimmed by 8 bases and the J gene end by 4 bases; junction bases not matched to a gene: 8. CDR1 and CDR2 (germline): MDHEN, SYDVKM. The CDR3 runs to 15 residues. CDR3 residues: CASGGQGGGTGELFF. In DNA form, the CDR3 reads TGTGCCAGCGGGGGACAGGGAGGAGGCACCGGGGAGCTGTTTTTT. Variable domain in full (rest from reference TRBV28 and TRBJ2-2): DVKVTQSSRYLVKRTGEKVFLECVQDMDHENMFWYRQDPGLGLRLIYFSYDVKMKEKGDIPEGYSVSREKKERFSLILESASTNQTSMYLCASGGQGGGTGELFFGEGSRLTVL.

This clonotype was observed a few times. CDR3 sequence: CASSSGQIRYSGANVLTF. The CDR3 DNA is TGTGCCAGCAGCTCGGGACAGATAAGATACTCTGGGGCCAACGTCCTGACTTTC. V is TRBV11-2 and J is TRBJ2-6, with 7 nucleotides matching TRBD1. The V segment lost 4 bases and the J segment 0 bases; nucleotides outside the gene matches: 9. The CDR3 covers 18 residues. Germline V lookup: CDR1 SGHAT, CDR2 FQNNGV.

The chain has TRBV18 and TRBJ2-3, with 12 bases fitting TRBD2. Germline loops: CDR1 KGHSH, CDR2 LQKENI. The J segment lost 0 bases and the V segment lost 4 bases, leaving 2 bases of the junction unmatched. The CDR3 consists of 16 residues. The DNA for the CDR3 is TGTGCCAGCTCACGGACTAGCGGGGCTAGCACAGATACGCAGTATTTT. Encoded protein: CASSRTSGASTDTQYF.

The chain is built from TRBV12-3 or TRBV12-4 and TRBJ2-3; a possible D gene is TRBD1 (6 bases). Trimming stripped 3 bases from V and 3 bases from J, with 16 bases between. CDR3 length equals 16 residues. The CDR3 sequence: CASSFPHRENTDTQYF. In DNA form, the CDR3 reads TGTGCCAGCAGTTTCCCCCACAGGGAGAATACAGATACGCAGTATTTT.

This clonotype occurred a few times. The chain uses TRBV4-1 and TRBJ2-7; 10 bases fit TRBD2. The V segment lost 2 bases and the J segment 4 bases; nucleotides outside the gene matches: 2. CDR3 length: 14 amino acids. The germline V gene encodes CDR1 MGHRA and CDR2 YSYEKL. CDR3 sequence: CASSQTSGMYEQYF. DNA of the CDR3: TGCGCCAGCAGCCAAACTAGCGGGATGTACGAGCAGTACTTC.

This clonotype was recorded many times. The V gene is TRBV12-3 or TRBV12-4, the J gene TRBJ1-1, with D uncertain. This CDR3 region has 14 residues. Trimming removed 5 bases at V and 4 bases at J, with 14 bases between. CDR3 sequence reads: CASSPGGGGTEAFF. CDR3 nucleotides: TGTGCCAGCAGTCCCGGCGGTGGAGGCACTGAAGCTTTCTTT.

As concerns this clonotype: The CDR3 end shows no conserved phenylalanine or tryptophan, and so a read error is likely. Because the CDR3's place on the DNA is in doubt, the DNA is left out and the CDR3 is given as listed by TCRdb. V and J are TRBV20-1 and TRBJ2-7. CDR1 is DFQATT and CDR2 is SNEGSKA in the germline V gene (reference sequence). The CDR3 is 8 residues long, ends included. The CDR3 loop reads CSAFRPTI.

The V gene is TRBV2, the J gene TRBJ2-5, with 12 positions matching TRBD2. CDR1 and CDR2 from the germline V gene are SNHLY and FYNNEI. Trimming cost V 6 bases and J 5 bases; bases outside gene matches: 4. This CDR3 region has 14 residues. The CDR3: CASRPGLAGETQYF. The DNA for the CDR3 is TGTGCCAGCAGGCCAGGACTAGCGGGGGAGACCCAGTACTTC.

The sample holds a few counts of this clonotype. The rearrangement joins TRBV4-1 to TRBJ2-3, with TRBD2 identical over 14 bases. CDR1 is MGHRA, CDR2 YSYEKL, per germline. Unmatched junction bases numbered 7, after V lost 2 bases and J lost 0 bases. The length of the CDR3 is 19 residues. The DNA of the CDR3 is TGCGCCAGCAGCCAACCGGGACTAGCGGGGGATGCTAGCACAGATACGCAGTATTTT. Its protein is CASSQPGLAGDASTDTQYF.

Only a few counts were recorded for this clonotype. CDR3 region: CASSERQFDATNEKLFF. The CDR3, as DNA: TGTGCCAGCAGTGAACGCCAGTTTGACGCAACTAATGAAAAACTGTTTTTT. The chain links TRBV25-1 to TRBJ1-4; D is ambiguous. The V end was cut by 2 bases, the J end by 0 bases, with 13 bases between. CDR1 MGHDK and CDR2 SYGVNS come from the germline V gene. This CDR3 has 17 amino acids.

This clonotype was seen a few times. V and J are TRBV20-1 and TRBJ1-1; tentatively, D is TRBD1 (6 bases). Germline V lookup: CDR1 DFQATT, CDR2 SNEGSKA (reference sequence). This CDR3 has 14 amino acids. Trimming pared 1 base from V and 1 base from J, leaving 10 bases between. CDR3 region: CSARAMDRNTEAFF. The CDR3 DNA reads TGCAGTGCTAGAGCCATGGACAGGAACACTGAAGCTTTCTTT.

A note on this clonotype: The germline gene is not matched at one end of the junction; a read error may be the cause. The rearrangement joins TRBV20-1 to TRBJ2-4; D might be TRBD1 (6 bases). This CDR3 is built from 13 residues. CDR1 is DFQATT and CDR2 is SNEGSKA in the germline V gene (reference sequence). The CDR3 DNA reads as TGCAGTGCTGGACGACAGGAGGTGAAAACTCAGAACTTC. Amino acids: CSAGRQEVKTQNF.